The source of this T cell receptor beta chain is a study of shared clonotypes between healthy human individuals. Using immunoSEQ multiplex PCR, the repertoire was profiled, and TCRdb retains in-frame clones only, with some absent. The repertoire consists of more than 550,000 clones, with about 90% occurring once and the leading ten covering 20% to 25%. This CDR3 region has 13 residues. Trimming stripped 3 bases from V and 4 bases from J, with 9 bases between. Germline CDR1 reads MNHEY; CDR2 reads SMNVEV (reference sequence). Naive CD8 cells lacked CD45RO, underwent positive selection for CCR7 and left out terminally differentiated effector memory CD45RA+ cells.

The clonotype originates from a man under 40 in good health. Sequences were obtained from naive CD8+ T cells sorted from blood. The rearrangement joins TRBV27 to TRBJ1-1, with D possibly matching TRBD1 (5 bases). CDR3 residues: CASSFWGSTEAFF. The CDR3 DNA sequence: TGTGCCAGCAGTTTCTGGGGGAGCACTGAAGCTTTCTTT.